Listed below are T cell receptor beta chains from one sample, sequenced in a study of cytomegalovirus exposure and HLA in healthy donors. The method was immunoSEQ multiplex PCR; TCRdb's version includes in-frame clones alone and lacks a portion of them. The table includes fewer than 200,000 clones, about 89% detected once. Sequences were obtained from PBMCs. The receptor set was obtained from a man aged 18 to 30 in good health and CMV-seropositive. The CDR3 runs from the conserved cysteine through the conserved F or W. Each record gives: D gene, clone size, V gene, J gene, CDR3 protein, CDR3 DNA. The D gene is left open where the match is weak. Clone size appears in some rows only: once, few, many, or a class for an expanded clone.

TRBD1	-	TRBV7-8	TRBJ1-2	CASSLVTGGQYGYTF	TGTGCCAGCAGCTTAGTGACAGGGGGCCAGTATGGCTACACCTTC
TRBD2	-	TRBV7-9	TRBJ2-3	CASSAPPSGSTDTQYF	TGTGCCAGCAGCGCTCCGCCTAGCGGAAGCACAGATACGCAGTATTTT
TRBD1	-	TRBV6-4	TRBJ2-3	CASSERSGGGTDTQYF	TGTGCCAGCAGTGAACGCTCAGGGGGCGGCACAGATACGCAGTATTTT
-	-	TRBV16	TRBJ1-5	CASSPPKLTGQQPQHF	TGTGCCAGCAGCCCGCCAAAACTAACAGGGCAGCAGCCCCAGCATTTT
TRBD1	-	TRBV7-3	TRBJ2-7	CASSYGTGNFEQYF	TGTGCCAGCAGCTACGGGACAGGGAATTTCGAGCAGTACTTC
-	-	TRBV6-5	TRBJ2-7	CASSPRDIRALRF	TGTGCCAGCAGTCCCCGGGACATCCGGGCATTGCGCTTC
-	-	TRBV5-4	TRBJ2-7	CASSLEGRGPYEQYF	TGTGCCAGCAGCTTGGAGGGCAGGGGACCCTACGAGCAGTACTTC
-	-	TRBV7-3	TRBJ2-7	CASSASDGGEQYF	TGTGCCAGCAGCGCCTCGGACGGGGGCGAGCAGTACTTC
TRBD2	-	TRBV5-1	TRBJ2-3	CASSLRGLAGGGTDTQYF	TGCGCCAGCAGCTTACGAGGACTAGCGGGGGGCGGCACAGATACGCAGTATTTT
-	-	TRBV7-9	TRBJ1-1	CASAWGGGNTEAFF	TGTGCCAGCGCCTGGGGCGGGGGGAACACTGAAGCTTTCTTT
TRBD1	-	TRBV27	TRBJ1-5	CASSLGQGAWQPQHF	TGTGCCAGCAGTTTAGGGCAGGGGGCCTGGCAGCCCCAGCATTTT
TRBD2	-	TRBV7-2	TRBJ2-1	CASSLNSLAGGGHYEQFF	TGTGCCAGCAGTTTAAATTCACTAGCGGGAGGGGGACACTATGAGCAGTTCTTC
-	once	TRBV7-2	TRBJ1-1	CASSFLGRGSLNTEAFF	TGTGCCAGCAGCTTTTTAGGCAGGGGCTCCTTGAACACTGAAGCTTTCTTT
-	-	TRBV6-5	TRBJ1-5	CASSSSTGGNQPQHF	-
TRBD2	-	TRBV9	TRBJ2-1	CASSVGRGRNEQFF	TGTGCCAGCAGCGTGGGGAGGGGCCGCAATGAGCAGTTCTTC
-	once	TRBV27	TRBJ1-2	CASSPKGPFGGARGYTF	TGTGCCAGCAGTCCAAAAGGCCCCTTTGGGGGGGCGAGGGGCTACACCTTC
TRBD1	-	TRBV18	TRBJ1-2	CASSPDRGVAGYTF	TGTGCCAGCTCACCAGACAGGGGGGTTGCTGGCTACACCTTC
TRBD1	-	TRBV4-1	TRBJ1-4	CASSQVPNIGTGDEKLFF	TGCGCCAGCAGCCAAGTTCCCAACATAGGGACAGGGGATGAAAAACTGTTTTTT
-	-	TRBV6-1	TRBJ2-3	CASSVTGRDTQYF	TGTGCCAGCAGTGTCACAGGGAGAGATACGCAGTATTTT
TRBD2	-	TRBV4-3	TRBJ2-3	CASSPGGGGTDTQYF	TGCGCCAGCAGCCCCGGCGGGGGGGGCACAGATACGCAGTATTTT
TRBD2	-	TRBV29-1	TRBJ2-1	CSVEDSVFGSGRDGNEQFF	TGCAGCGTTGAAGATTCGGTCTTTGGTAGCGGGAGGGACGGGAATGAGCAGTTCTTC
-	-	TRBV7-9	TRBJ2-1	CASDTSGSYNEQFF	TGTGCCAGCGACACAAGCGGATCCTACAATGAGCAGTTCTTC
TRBD1	-	TRBV27	TRBJ1-2	CASSLSIQGNGYTF	TGTGCCAGCAGTTTATCGATACAGGGGAATGGCTACACCTTC
TRBD1	-	TRBV19	TRBJ2-7	CASSAGTGGTGEQYF	TGTGCCAGTAGTGCCGGGACAGGGGGAACAGGGGAGCAGTACTTC
TRBD2	-	TRBV9	TRBJ2-7	CASSVGTSGGPVYEQYF	TGTGCCAGCAGCGTAGGAACTAGCGGGGGCCCTGTGTACGAGCAGTACTTC